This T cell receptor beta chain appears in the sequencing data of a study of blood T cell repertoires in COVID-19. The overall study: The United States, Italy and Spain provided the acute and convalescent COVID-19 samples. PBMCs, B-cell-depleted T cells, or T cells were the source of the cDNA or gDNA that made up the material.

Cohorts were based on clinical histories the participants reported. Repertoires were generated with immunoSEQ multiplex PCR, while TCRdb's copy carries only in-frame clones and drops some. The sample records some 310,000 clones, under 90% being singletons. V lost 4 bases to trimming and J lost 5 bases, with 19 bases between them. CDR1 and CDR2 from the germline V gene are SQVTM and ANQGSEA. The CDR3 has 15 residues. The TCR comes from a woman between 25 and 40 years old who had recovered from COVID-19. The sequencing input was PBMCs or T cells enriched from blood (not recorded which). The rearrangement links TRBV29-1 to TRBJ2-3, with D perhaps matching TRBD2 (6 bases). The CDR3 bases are TGCAGCGTTGCGGGACTCCCTGGGGTTGGAGATACGCAGTATTTT. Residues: CSVAGLPGVGDTQYF.